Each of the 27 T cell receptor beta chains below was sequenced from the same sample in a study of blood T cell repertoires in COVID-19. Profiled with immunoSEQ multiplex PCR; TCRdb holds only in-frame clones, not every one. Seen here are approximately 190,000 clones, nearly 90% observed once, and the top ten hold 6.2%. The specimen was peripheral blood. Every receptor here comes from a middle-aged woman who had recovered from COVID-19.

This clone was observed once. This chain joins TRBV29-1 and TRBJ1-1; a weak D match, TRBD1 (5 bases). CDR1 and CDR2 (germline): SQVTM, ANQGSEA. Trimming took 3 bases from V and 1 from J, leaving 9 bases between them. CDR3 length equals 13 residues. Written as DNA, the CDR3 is TGCAGCGTTGAGGCCAGGGAGAACACTGAAGCTTTCTTT. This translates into CSVEARENTEAFF.

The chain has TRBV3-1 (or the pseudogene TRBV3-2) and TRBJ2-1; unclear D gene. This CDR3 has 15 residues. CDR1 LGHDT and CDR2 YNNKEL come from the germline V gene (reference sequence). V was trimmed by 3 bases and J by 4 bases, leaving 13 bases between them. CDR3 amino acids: CASSHEFFGYNEQFF. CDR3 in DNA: TGTGCCAGCAGCCATGAGTTCTTCGGTTACAATGAGCAGTTCTTC.

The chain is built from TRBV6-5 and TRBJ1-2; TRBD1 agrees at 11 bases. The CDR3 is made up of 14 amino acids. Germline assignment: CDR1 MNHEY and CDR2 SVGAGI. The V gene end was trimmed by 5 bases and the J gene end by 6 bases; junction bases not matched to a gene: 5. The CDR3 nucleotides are TGTGCCAGCAGTCCCCGGACAGGGGGCCATGGCTACACCTTC. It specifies CASSPRTGGHGYTF.

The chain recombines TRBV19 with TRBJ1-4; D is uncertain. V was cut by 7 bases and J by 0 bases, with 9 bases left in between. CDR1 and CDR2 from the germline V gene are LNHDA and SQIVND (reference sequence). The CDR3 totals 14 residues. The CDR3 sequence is CASKGVATNEKLFF. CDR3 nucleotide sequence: TGTGCCAGTAAGGGAGTTGCAACTAATGAAAAACTGTTTTTT.

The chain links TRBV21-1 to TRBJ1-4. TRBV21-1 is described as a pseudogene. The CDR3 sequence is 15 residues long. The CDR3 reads CASTQGGPRPPRLFF. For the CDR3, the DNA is TGTGCCAGCACCCAAGGAGGTCCAAGACCCCCTCGACTGTTTTTT.

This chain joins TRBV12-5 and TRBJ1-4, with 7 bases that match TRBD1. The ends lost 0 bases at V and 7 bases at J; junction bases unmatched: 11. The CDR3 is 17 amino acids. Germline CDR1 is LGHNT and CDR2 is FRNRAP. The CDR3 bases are TGTGCTAGTGGTTTGGTATTAGGCAGACAGGGAACTGAAAAACTGTTTTTT. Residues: CASGLVLGRQGTEKLFF.

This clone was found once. CDR3 residues: CASSFDSLYGYTF. CDR3 DNA: TGTGCCAGCAGTTTCGACAGTCTCTATGGCTACACCTTC. The chain links TRBV7-9 to TRBJ1-2; TRBD1 might be the D (5 bases). The germline CDR1 and CDR2 sequences are SEHNR and FQNEAQ (reference sequence). V lost 6 bases, J lost 4 bases, and 12 bases lay in between. The CDR3 runs 13 residues.

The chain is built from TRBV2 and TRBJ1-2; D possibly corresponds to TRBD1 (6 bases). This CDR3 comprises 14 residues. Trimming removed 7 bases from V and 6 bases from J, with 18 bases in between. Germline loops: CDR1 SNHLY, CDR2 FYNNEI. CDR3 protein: CASTNSGVRHGYTF. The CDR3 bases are TGTGCCAGCACTAATTCAGGGGTTCGACATGGCTACACCTTC.

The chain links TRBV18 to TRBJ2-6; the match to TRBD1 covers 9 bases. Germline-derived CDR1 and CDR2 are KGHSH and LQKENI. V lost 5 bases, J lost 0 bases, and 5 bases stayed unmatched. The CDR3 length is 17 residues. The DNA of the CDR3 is TGTGCCAGCTCAGCGGGACAGGGAGACTCTGGGGCCAACGTCCTGACTTTC. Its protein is CASSAGQGDSGANVLTF. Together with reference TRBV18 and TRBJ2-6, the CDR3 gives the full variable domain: NAGVMQNPRHLVRRRGQEARLRCSPMKGHSHVYWYRQLPEEGLKFMVYLQKENIIDESGMPKERFSAEFPKEGPSILRIQQVVRGDSAAYFCASSAGQGDSGANVLTFGAGSRLTVL.

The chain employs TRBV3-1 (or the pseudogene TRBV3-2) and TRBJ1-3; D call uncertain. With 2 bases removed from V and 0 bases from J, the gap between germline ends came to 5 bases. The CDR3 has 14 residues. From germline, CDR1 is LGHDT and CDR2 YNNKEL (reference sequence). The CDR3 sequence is CASSQISSGNTIYF. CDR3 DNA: TGTGCCAGCAGCCAAATTAGCTCTGGAAACACCATATATTTT.

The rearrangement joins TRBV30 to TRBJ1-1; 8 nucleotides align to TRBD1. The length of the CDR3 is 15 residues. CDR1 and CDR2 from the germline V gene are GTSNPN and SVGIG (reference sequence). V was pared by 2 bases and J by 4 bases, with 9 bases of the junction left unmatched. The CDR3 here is CAWSPDRGMGTEAFF. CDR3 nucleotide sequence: TGTGCCTGGAGTCCCGACAGGGGAATGGGCACTGAAGCTTTCTTT.

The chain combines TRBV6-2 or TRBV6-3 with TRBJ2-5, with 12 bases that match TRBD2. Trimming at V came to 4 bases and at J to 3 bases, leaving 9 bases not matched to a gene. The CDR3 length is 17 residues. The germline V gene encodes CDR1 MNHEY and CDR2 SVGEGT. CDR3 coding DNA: TGTGCCAGCAGTTCCCGACCGACTAGCGGGAGAAAAGAGACCCAGTACTTC. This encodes CASSSRPTSGRKETQYF.

CDR3 DNA: TGTGCCAGCTCCCGGTTGGGTTTCGGGAGCTCCTACGAGCAGTACTTC. Translating it yields CASSRLGFGSSYEQYF. This sequence joins TRBV18 and TRBJ2-7, with TRBD2 as a possible D gene (6 bases). Trimming cost V 6 bases and J 0 bases, with 18 bases left between them. There are 16 residues in the CDR3. CDR1 and CDR2 from the germline V gene are KGHSH and LQKENI.

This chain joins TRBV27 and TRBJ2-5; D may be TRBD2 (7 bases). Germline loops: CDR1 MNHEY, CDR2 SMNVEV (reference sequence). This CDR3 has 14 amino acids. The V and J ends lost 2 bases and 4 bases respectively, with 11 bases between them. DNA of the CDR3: TGTGCCAGCAGTTTACGGGGGGCAGGAGAGACCCAGTACTTC. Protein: CASSLRGAGETQYF.

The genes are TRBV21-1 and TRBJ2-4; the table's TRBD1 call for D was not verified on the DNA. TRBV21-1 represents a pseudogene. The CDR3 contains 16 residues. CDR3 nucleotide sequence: TGTGCCAGCAGCGGTCCACAGCCTACTGTTCGAAACATTCAGTACTTC. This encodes CASSGPQPTVRNIQYF.

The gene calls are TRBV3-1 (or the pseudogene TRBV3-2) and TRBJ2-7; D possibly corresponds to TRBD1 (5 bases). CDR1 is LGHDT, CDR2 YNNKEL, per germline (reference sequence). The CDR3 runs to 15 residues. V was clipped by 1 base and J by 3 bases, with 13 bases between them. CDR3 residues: CASSQVFTGNYEQYF. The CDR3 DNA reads TGTGCCAGCAGCCAAGTTTTTACAGGCAACTACGAGCAGTACTTC.

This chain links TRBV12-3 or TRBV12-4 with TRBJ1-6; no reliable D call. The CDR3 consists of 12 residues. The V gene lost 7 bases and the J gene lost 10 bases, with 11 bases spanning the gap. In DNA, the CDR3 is TGTGCCAGCACCAGTCCCGGGTCACCCCTCCACTTT. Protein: CASTSPGSPLHF.

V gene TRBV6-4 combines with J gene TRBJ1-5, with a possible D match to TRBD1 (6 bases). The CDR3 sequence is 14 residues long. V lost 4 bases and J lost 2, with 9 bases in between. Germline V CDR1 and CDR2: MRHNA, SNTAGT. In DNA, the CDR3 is TGTGCCAGCAGTGTTTCAGGGGGCAATCAGCCCCAGCATTTT. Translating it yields CASSVSGGNQPQHF.

CDR3 loop: CASSEAKIASYNEQFF. Here the CDR3 DNA reads TGTGCCAGCAGTGAAGCAAAGATAGCATCCTACAATGAGCAGTTCTTC. This chain connects TRBV6-1 to TRBJ2-1; no definite D call. The CDR3 consists of 16 residues. V dropped 0 bases and J dropped 1 base, with 10 bases sitting between them. Germline CDR1 and CDR2: MNHNS and SASEGT.

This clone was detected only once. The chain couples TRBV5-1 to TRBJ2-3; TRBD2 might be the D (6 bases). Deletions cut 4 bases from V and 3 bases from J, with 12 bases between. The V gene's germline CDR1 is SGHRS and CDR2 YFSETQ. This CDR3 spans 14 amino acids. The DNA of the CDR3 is TGCGCCAGCAGCCCTTCTAGCGCAACAGATACGCAGTATTTT. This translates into CASSPSSATDTQYF.

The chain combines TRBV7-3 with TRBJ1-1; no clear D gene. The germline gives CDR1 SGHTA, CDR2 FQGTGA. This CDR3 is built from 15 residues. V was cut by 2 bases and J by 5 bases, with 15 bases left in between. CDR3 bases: TGTGCCAGCAGCTTACAAGGCGAGACTTCTACTGAAGCTTTCTTT. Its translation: CASSLQGETSTEAFF.

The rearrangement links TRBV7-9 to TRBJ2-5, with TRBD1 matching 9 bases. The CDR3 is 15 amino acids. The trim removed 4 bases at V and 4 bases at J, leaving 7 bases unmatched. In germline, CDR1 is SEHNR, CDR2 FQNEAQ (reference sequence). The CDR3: CASSSEQGARETQYF. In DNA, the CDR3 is TGTGCCAGCAGCTCAGAACAGGGGGCACGAGAGACCCAGTACTTC.

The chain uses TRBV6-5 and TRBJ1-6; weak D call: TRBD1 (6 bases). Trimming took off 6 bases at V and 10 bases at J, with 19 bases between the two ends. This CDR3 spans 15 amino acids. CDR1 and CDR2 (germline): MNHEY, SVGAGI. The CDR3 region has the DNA TGTGCCAGCAGCGATATTTACAGGGAGCACTCACCCCTCCACTTT. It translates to CASSDIYREHSPLHF.

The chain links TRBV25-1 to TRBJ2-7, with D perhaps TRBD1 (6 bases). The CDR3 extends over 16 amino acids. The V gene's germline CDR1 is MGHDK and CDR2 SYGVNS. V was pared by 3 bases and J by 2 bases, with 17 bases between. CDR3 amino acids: CASSDGVPGDPYEQYF. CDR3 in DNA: TGTGCCAGCAGTGACGGGGTTCCAGGGGATCCCTACGAGCAGTACTTC.

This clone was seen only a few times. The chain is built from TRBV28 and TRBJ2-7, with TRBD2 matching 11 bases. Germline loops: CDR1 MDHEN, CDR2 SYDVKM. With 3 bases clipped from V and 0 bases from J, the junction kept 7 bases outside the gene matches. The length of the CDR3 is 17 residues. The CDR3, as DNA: TGTGCCAGCAGTTTGTGGGAGGGACTAGCGGCCTCCTACGAGCAGTACTTC. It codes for CASSLWEGLAASYEQYF.

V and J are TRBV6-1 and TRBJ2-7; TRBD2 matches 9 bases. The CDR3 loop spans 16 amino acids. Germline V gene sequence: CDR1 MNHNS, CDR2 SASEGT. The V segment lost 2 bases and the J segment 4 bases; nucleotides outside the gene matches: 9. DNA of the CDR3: TGTGCCAGCAGTGAAAATAGCGGGAGTCGTTTATACGAGCAGTACTTC. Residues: CASSENSGSRLYEQYF.

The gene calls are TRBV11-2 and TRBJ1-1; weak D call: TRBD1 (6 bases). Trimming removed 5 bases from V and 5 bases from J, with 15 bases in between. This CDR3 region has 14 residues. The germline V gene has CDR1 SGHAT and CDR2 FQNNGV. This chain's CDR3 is CASSLSGGGTEAFF. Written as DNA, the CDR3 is TGTGCCAGCAGCCTATCGGGGGGCGGGACTGAAGCTTTCTTT.